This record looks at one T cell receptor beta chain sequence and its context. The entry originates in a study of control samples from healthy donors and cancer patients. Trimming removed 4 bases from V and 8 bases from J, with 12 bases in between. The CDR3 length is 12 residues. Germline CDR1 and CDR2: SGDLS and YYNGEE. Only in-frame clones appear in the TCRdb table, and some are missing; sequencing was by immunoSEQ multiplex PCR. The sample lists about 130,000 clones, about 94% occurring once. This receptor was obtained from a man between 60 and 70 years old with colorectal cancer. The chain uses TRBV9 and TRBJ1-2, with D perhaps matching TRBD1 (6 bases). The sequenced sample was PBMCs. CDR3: CASSQGGEGYTF. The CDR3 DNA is TGTGCCAGCAGCCAAGGGGGGGAGGGCTACACCTTC.